This T cell receptor (beta chain) emerged from a study of identical twins. V trimming: 3 bases; J trimming: 8 bases; junction bases outside the gene matches: 4. Per germline, CDR1 LGHDT and CDR2 YNNKEL (reference sequence). The CDR3 consists of 14 residues. Findings and limits, study-wide: Out-of-frame TCR alpha sharing observed in monozygotic twins exceeded model estimates. Beta clonotypes that were abundant in cord blood contained fewer insertions, a pattern absent from memory repertoires. Twins' surplus sharing was weaker for beta out-of-frame sequences.

TCRdb reanalysed the 5' RACE reads using MiXCR and keeps one entry per CDR3 protein. Among around 240,000 distinct CDR3 sequences listed, around 7% were seen once. A word on this clonotype: The antigen is unknown.

Separately, the same data were catalogued under a study of yellow fever vaccine responses in identical twins.

Sequencing was carried out using memory (CD45RO+) T cells sorted from blood. The source is a woman aged 18 to 35 in good health. The chain recombines TRBV3-1 with TRBJ1-4; 9 nucleotides agree with TRBD1. The CDR3: CASSQTGGEEKLFF. Here the CDR3 DNA reads TGTGCCAGCAGCCAGACAGGGGGAGAAGAAAAACTGTTTTTT.